This entry is about one TCR beta chain. No cognate antigen has been identified for it. There are no base qualities to consult, and no much larger clone falls within one base. This sample stems from a study of radiation and T cells in renal cell carcinoma (dated by TCRdb to the early 2020s). Regarding the complete study: The samples were drawn from a clinical trial, where primary renal cell carcinomas were treated with 15 Gy of stereotactic body radiation therapy and then removed by nephrectomy 4 weeks afterward. Across all 55 or so samples, 4,016,671 unique CDR3 nucleotide sequences, encoding 2,658,974 unique CDR3 amino acid sequences, were identified. In total, about 51 samples underwent TCR beta sequencing: some 26 tumors plus 27 peripheral blood samples.

TCR beta libraries were generated from genomic DNA with the immunoSEQ kit, following the manufacturer's recommendations. To prepare the libraries, a first multiplex PCR with proprietary primers was run, followed by a second PCR that added unique barcodes, and a bead cleanup was done after each round. Each sample batch included a kit-provided positive control reaction and a negative control reaction. The final libraries were assessed on an Agilent 4200 TapeStation D1000 ScreenTape, pooled by volume, and quantified by qPCR. An Illumina NextSeq500 fitted with a MidOutput 150-cycle cartridge performed the sequencing, running 156 Read1 cycles and 15 Index1 cycles with the kit's custom primers. The pooled library was loaded at roughly 1 pM with a roughly 20% PhiX control spike-in. On the study's bioinformatics: The vendor-processed data were analyzed in R, and a clonotype was defined as all T cells that share the same CDR3 nucleotide sequence. For clone abundance analyses, frequencies were normalized to the 10,000 most abundant clones in each sample. Public T cell clones, which averaged fewer than five per sample, were removed prior to analysis. Tumor-enriched clonotypes and baseline blood-enriched clonotypes were defined as those with an abundance difference of at least 32-fold between compartments. A beta-binomial differential abundance model was used to identify clonotypes that were expanded or contracted between blood time points. Tumor-blood repertoire similarity was measured with the Baroni-Urbani and Buser coefficient, and group comparisons used two-tailed Wilcoxon tests in R. TCRdb took this table from immuneACCESS and kept in-frame rearrangements with V and J called. Such tables lack part of the clones; where checked against another copy, unresolved V genes explain under half of the gap, and the rest is unexplained. V, J and clone size reflect that table, while D and trimming were determined from the DNA. Counted in this sample were about 130,000 clones; about 88% of them appeared once. The ten largest clones add up to about 12% of the sample.

General findings and caveats noted by the study authors: Because the trial had a single-armed design, the trial could not examine how radiation dose or scheduling affected the TCR repertoire. Top tumor clonotypes rose in blood from baseline to 2 weeks post-radiation, then contracted by 4 weeks, suggesting transient expansion of tumor-resident clones. Changes in the blood repertoire were not tracked past 4 weeks after treatment. Because pretreatment tumor biopsies were not available, the baseline intratumoral presence of clonotypes could not be determined.

What the time point label conveys for this sample: baseline pretreatment blood. This sample's treatment or condition label indicates: 15 Gy SBRT to primary tumor, nephrectomy 4 weeks later. Serial peripheral blood from radiation-treated patients was sampled at baseline, 2 weeks and 4 weeks after SBRT to track tumor-enriched clonotypes. Every patient had renal cell carcinoma of clear cell pathology. The QIAamp DNA Blood Mini Kit (Qiagen) was used to prepare genomic DNA for TCR sequencing. Only samples passing all quality control checks were included in the analyses. The germline V gene specifies MNHNS as CDR1 and SASEGT as CDR2. The junction shows trimming of 8 bases on V and 1 base on J, plus 11 bases between the germline ends. Including cysteine and phenylalanine, the CDR3 has 13 amino acids. Only the CDR3 DNA is retained, 39 bases long and in frame from the first base.

Sequenced here: blood, sampled from a patient whose treatment included radiotherapy and nephrectomy. The TCR originated in a woman in her 50s with renal cell carcinoma. The receptor chain draws on TRBV6-1 and TRBJ1-1, with a tentative D gene TRBD1 over 5 matching bases. The CDR3 is CASGDVRNTEAFF. The DNA reads TGTGCCAGCGGGGACGTCCGGAACACTGAAGCTTTCTTT.